The rows below give T cell receptor beta chains drawn from one sample of a study of somatic mutations in cytotoxic T cells in rheumatoid arthritis. TCRdb keeps only in-frame clones here, not all; method: immunoSEQ multiplex PCR. The top ten hold 5.2% of the sample, which has more than 20,000 clones, roughly 82% seen once. Input material: CD8+ T cells sorted from blood. The receptors shown here come from a man in his fifties or sixties in good health. CDR3s include the opening cysteine and the closing phenylalanine or tryptophan. A D gene is named only where the DNA matches it firmly. Some rows have no size entry. The others give once, few or many, or a class for an expanded clone.

j_call d_call v_call clone_size cdr3_nt cdr3_aa
TRBJ1-1 TRBD1 TRBV27 . TGTGCCAGCAGTGCCCAGGGGGCGAACACTGAAGCTTTCTTT CASSAQGANTEAFF
TRBJ2-3 . TRBV4-2 . TGTGCCAGCAGCCAAGATCAGGGAGAGGGCGCAGATACGCAGTATTTT CASSQDQGEGADTQYF
TRBJ2-1 TRBD1 TRBV27 . TGTGCCAGCAGTCTCAGACAGGGGGCACCGATTCGACGACCGATCAATGAGCAGTTCTTC CASSLRQGAPIRRPINEQFF
TRBJ2-4 TRBD2 TRBV27 . TGTGCCAGCAGTCCCGTTAGCGGGAGGGTTGGAAACATTCAGTACTTC CASSPVSGRVGNIQYF
TRBJ1-2 . TRBV6-5 . TGTGCCAGCAGTTACTCGGAGGGCCGCTATGGCTACACCTTC CASSYSEGRYGYTF
TRBJ2-1 TRBD2 TRBV27 . TGTGCCAGCAGTTTTCTAGCGGGAGGGGAGAATGAGCAGTTCTTC CASSFLAGGENEQFF
TRBJ1-2 . TRBV11-3 . TGTGCCAGCAGCCTCCGGGGCGGCTATGGCTACACCTTC CASSLRGGYGYTF
TRBJ1-4 TRBD1 TRBV14 . TGTGCCAGCAGCCAACGGACAGGGGGGAATGAAAAACTGTTTTTT CASSQRTGGNEKLFF
TRBJ1-4 . TRBV7-9 . TGTGCCAGCAGCTTAGTTCGACAGCTATCAGGGGAACTGTTTTTT CASSLVRQLSGELFF
TRBJ1-3 . TRBV6-5 . TGTGCCAGCATTGGCAGCGACTCTGGAAACACCATATATTTT CASIGSDSGNTIYF
TRBJ1-1 TRBD1 TRBV7-9 . TGTGCCGGGTCACAGGGGGCGAGCACTGAAGCTTTCTTT CAGSQGASTEAFF
TRBJ1-2 . TRBV2 . TGTGCCAGCAGCGAGGTCTTTATGGACGGTGTCTATGGCTACACCTTC CASSEVFMDGVYGYTF
TRBJ2-2 . TRBV11-2 . TGTGCCAGCAGCTCCCCGTGGGGGCCTACCGGGGAGCTGTTTTTT CASSSPWGPTGELFF
TRBJ2-1 . TRBV25-1 . TGTGCCAGCAGTGAACTGGGGGGCCGCTCCTACAATGAGCAGTTCTTC CASSELGGRSYNEQFF
TRBJ2-3 . TRBV30 . TGTGCCTGGAGTGACCGAGACGGTCGCACAGATACGCAGTATTTT CAWSDRDGRTDTQYF
TRBJ2-7 TRBD1 TRBV9 once TGTGCCAGCAGCGCCGGACAGGGGCGACGCGCCTACGAGCAGTACTTC CASSAGQGRRAYEQYF
TRBJ1-5 . TRBV27 . TGTGCCAGCAGTCCCGATAGCAATCAGCCCCAGCATTTT CASSPDSNQPQHF
TRBJ2-7 . TRBV5-4 . TGTGCCAGCATGGATCCTGAGAGATACGAGCAGTACTTC CASMDPERYEQYF
TRBJ2-3 TRBD2 TRBV27 . TGTGCCAGCAGTTTGATAGTGGCGGGAGGGCCGCGCACAGATACGCAGTATTTT CASSLIVAGGPRTDTQYF
TRBJ2-7 . TRBV27 few TGTGCCAGCAGTCCGGGTAGCTCCTACGAGCAGTACTTC CASSPGSSYEQYF
TRBJ2-7 . TRBV19 . TGTGCCAGTAGTATACTATCCGATTCCTACGAGCAGTACTTC CASSILSDSYEQYF
TRBJ2-2 TRBD2 TRBV29-1 . TGCAGCGTTGAAGCTTCGCGGGAGGGGGCCGGGGAGCTGTTTTTT CSVEASREGAGELFF
TRBJ2-7 . TRBV7-8 . TGTGCCAGCAGCCCCCCACAGGGCTCCTACGAGCAGTACTTC CASSPPQGSYEQYF
TRBJ2-2 . TRBV30 . TGTGCCTGGAGTCCCCAGACCGGGGAGCTGTTTTTT CAWSPQTGELFF
TRBJ2-1 . TRBV7-7 . TGTGCCAGCAGCTTAGTTCGTTTCGATGAGCAGTTCTTC CASSLVRFDEQFF
TRBJ1-4 . TRBV2 . TGTGCCAGCAGTGAGTGGGGCCCTGATGAAAAACTGTTTTTT CASSEWGPDEKLFF
TRBJ2-1 . TRBV9 . TGTGCCAGCAGCGCAGGCCGGAGGATCTACAATGAGCAGTTCTTC CASSAGRRIYNEQFF
TRBJ2-2 . TRBV6-1 medium-sized TGTGCCAGCAGTGAAGGGGACACCGGGGAGCTGTTTTTT CASSEGDTGELFF
TRBJ2-3 . TRBV4-2 . TGTGCCAGCAGCCTACTCTTAGCGGATAGCACAGATACGCAGTATTTT CASSLLLADSTDTQYF
TRBJ1-2 TRBD1 TRBV7-9 . TGTGCCAGCAGCGGACAGGGAATGGGCTTATATGGCTACACCTTC CASSGQGMGLYGYTF
TRBJ2-1 TRBD2 TRBV7-8 . TGTGCCAGCAGCTTAGGGGCGGGAGGAACCTACAATGAGCAGTTCTTC CASSLGAGGTYNEQFF
TRBJ2-7 . TRBV27 . TGTGCCAGCAGTCCAGATTCGGGGTACTACGAGCAGTACTTC CASSPDSGYYEQYF
TRBJ1-1 . TRBV27 . TGTGCCAGCAGTGATACAGGGAAGAGGACTGAAGCTTTCTTT CASSDTGKRTEAFF
TRBJ2-7 TRBD1 TRBV6-5 . TGTGCCAGCAGTTACTCTAGGGGGCCCTACGAGCAGTACTTC CASSYSRGPYEQYF
TRBJ1-1 TRBD1 TRBV6-1 . TGTGCCAGCAGTGAAGCCTCAGGGGGGCTGAACACTGAAGCTTTCTTT CASSEASGGLNTEAFF
TRBJ2-1 TRBD1 TRBV7-9 few TGTGCCAGCAGCGGAAACAGGGGGAGCTCCTACAATGAGCAGTTCTTC CASSGNRGSSYNEQFF
TRBJ2-1 TRBD2 TRBV7-8 . TGTGCCAGCAGCTTAACCGGGAGGTCCTACAATGAGCAGTTCTTC CASSLTGRSYNEQFF
TRBJ2-1 TRBD2 TRBV4-1 . TGCGCCAGCAGCCAAGTAGCTAGCGGGAGAGATGAGCAGTTCTTC CASSQVASGRDEQFF
TRBJ2-1 . TRBV4-2 . TGTGCCAGCAGCGCCGTTGAGAATGAGCAGTTCTTC CASSAVENEQFF
TRBJ1-2 TRBD1 TRBV7-2 . TGTGCCAGCAGCATTACAGGGGGCTTCACGATTTCTGGAGGCTACACCTTC CASSITGGFTISGGYTF
TRBJ2-4 . TRBV6-1 . TGTGCCAGCAGTGAAGCGGGATGGGGGGCGGCCAAAAACATTCAGTACTTC CASSEAGWGAAKNIQYF
TRBJ2-5 . TRBV7-9 . TGTGCCAGCAGCTTAGCGTCCCGGGGGCTGTCTCAAGAGACCCAGTACTTC CASSLASRGLSQETQYF
TRBJ2-1 TRBD1 TRBV27 . TGTGCCAGCAGTTTATTAGGGACAGGGGGGACCAATGAGCAGTTCTTC CASSLLGTGGTNEQFF
TRBJ1-3 TRBD1 TRBV13 . TGTGCCAGCAGCTCAACCGGACAGGGGGCTGGAAACACCATATATTTT CASSSTGQGAGNTIYF
TRBJ1-5 . TRBV12-5 . TGTGCTAGTGGACATACCTCCAGCAATCAGCCCCAGCATTTT CASGHTSSNQPQHF
TRBJ2-5 . TRBV6-5 . TGTGCCAGCAGTTACTCTCATTGGGCAGACCAAGAGACCCAGTACTTC CASSYSHWADQETQYF
TRBJ2-7 TRBD2 TRBV6-5 few TGTGCCAGCAGTTACGGGACTAGCGGATACGAGCAGTACTTC CASSYGTSGYEQYF
TRBJ2-7 TRBD2 TRBV5-1 . TGCGCCAGCAGCCCGACCGGACTAGCGGGAGACTTTCGGTACTTC CASSPTGLAGDFRYF
TRBJ1-1 . TRBV11-2 once TGTGCCAGCAGCTCGTCCGTAGGAGGCACTGAAGCTTTCTTT CASSSSVGGTEAFF
TRBJ2-5 TRBD1 TRBV13 . TGTGCCAGCAGCTTAGGAGGCCGGGACAGGGGGAAGGCCCAGTACTTC CASSLGGRDRGKAQYF
TRBJ1-3 . TRBV28 . TGTGCCAGCAGTTTATCAGCCGCGGGACACAAAGGAAACACCATATATTTT CASSLSAAGHKGNTIYF